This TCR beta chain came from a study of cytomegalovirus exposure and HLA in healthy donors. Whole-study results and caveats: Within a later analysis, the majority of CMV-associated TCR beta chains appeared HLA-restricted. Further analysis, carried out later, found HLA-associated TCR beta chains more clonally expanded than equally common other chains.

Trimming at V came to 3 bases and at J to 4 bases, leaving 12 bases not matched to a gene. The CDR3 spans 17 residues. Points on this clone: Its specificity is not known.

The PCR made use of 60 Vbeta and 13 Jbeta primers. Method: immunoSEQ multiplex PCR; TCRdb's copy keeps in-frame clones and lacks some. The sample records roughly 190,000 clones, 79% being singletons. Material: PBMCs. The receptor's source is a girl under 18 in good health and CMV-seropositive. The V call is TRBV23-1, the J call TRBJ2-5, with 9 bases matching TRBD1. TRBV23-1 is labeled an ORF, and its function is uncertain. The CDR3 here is CASSHLGTGSRRETQYF. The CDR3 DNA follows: TGCGCCAGCAGTCACTTGGGGACAGGGTCAAGGAGAGAGACCCAGTACTTC.